Here is one TCR beta chain with its context. This specimen comes from a study of shared clonotypes between healthy human individuals. TCRdb's copy holds only in-frame clones and misses some; the assay was immunoSEQ multiplex PCR. This sample has 2 million to 2.5 million clones, with just over 90% found just once. With 0 bases clipped from V and 3 bases from J, the junction kept 1 base outside the gene matches. Germline lookup yields CDR1 SEHNR and CDR2 FQNEAQ (reference sequence). This CDR3 region has 17 residues. Positive CCR7 selection of CD45RO-negative cells yielded the naive CD8 cells, and terminally differentiated effector memory CD45RA+ cells were excluded.

V usage is TRBV7-9 and J usage is TRBJ2-2; 13 bases fit TRBD2. The TCR was taken from a man aged 18 to 29 in good health. Some clones in this sample may be carry-over from other donors' samples. Sequenced sample: naive CD8+ T cells from PBMCs. CDR3 bases: TGTGCCAGCAGCTTAGCACTAGCGGGAGGGGACACCGGGGAGCTGTTTTTT. Translation gives CASSLALAGGDTGELFF.